The 26 T cell receptor beta chains presented below share a single source sample, sequenced in a study of T cell responses to AZD1222 COVID-19 vaccine (dated by TCRdb to the early 2020s). The library relied on the immunoSEQ multiplex PCR assay. Entries here come from immuneACCESS through TCRdb and include only in-frame sequences with V and J called. Some clones fail to appear in such tables; in the studies checked, an unresolved V gene covers under half of the shortfall, and the cause of the remainder is unknown. The sample has some 110,000 clones on record, 80% to 90% of them singletons. The top ten clonotypes cover roughly 7% of the sample. Reading the label with the study, this specimen's time point is: about 28 days (+/-7) after the second vaccine dose. The sample was peripheral blood, taken 28 days after the second AZD1222 dose. The receptors originated from an adult who received the AZD1222 COVID-19 vaccine.

The V call is TRBV6-6, the J call TRBJ1-5, with a weak D call TRBD1 (6 bases). CDR1 is MNHNY and CDR2 is SVGAGI in the germline V gene (reference sequence). V lost 4 bases and J 4 bases, leaving 14 bases between the germline ends. There are 15 residues in the CDR3. CDR3 protein: CASSSPGQGNQPQHF. Here the CDR3 DNA reads TGTGCCAGCAGTTCCCCGGGGCAGGGGAATCAGCCCCAGCATTTT.

V gene TRBV5-1 combines with J gene TRBJ1-2; 7 nucleotides line up with TRBD1. Looked up from germline, CDR1 is SGHRS and CDR2 is YFSETQ. This CDR3 spans 15 amino acids. J lost 0 bases, V lost 2 bases, and 4 bases had no gene match. The CDR3 is CASSFQGGANYGYTF. CDR3 sequence (DNA): TGCGCCAGCAGCTTCCAGGGGGGAGCTAACTATGGCTACACCTTC.

This rearrangement joins TRBV6-2 or TRBV6-3 to TRBJ2-1; either TRBD1 or TRBD2 may supply D (5 bases each). Trimming left V 2 bases short and J 9 bases short, with 11 bases between. This CDR3 region has 13 residues. Germline V gives CDR1 MNHEY, CDR2 SVGEGT. CDR3 residues: CASSYLGTGEQFF. In DNA, the CDR3 is TGTGCCAGCAGTTACCTGGGGACCGGTGAGCAGTTCTTC.

The chain couples TRBV7-2 to TRBJ2-7; D remains ambiguous. The V and J ends lost 5 bases and 5 bases respectively, with 13 bases between them. CDR1 and CDR2 from the germline V gene are SGHTA and FQGNSA. The CDR3 has 13 residues. The CDR3 DNA reads TGTGCCAGCAGCCCCCTGACCTGGAACGAGCAGTACTTC. It codes for CASSPLTWNEQYF.

The chain links TRBV10-1 to TRBJ2-3; TRBD1 matches 7 bases. Germline V lookup: CDR1 WNHNN, CDR2 SYGVQD (reference sequence). The CDR3 totals 13 residues. V lost 6 bases to trimming and J lost 4 bases; unmatched junction nucleotides: 4. Here the CDR3 reads CASSQGDPDTQYF. CDR3 DNA sequence: TGCGCCAGCAGCCAGGGGGATCCAGATACGCAGTATTTT.

V is TRBV7-8 and J is TRBJ1-1; D uncertain. Germline CDR1 SGHVS, CDR2 FQNEAQ. The V gene lost 3 bases and the J gene lost 3 bases, with 17 bases spanning the gap. The CDR3 has 16 amino acids. The chain's CDR3 is CASSFLRWRGDTEAFF. The CDR3 nucleotides are TGTGCCAGCAGCTTTCTGAGGTGGCGGGGAGACACTGAAGCTTTCTTT.

Only one count was recorded for this clone. The rearrangement joins TRBV5-1 to TRBJ2-3; D call uncertain. The length of the CDR3 is 16 residues. Germline V gives CDR1 SGHRS, CDR2 YFSETQ. The V gene lost 1 base and the J gene lost 1 base, with 13 bases spanning the gap. The CDR3 DNA reads TGCGCCAGCAGCTTGCAAGCGCCGTATGGCACAGATACGCAGTATTTT. Its protein product is CASSLQAPYGTDTQYF.

The V and J genes are TRBV11-3 and TRBJ1-1; D remains ambiguous. There are 13 residues in the CDR3. Germline values: CDR1 SGHNT, CDR2 YENEEA. V was pared by 5 bases and J by 3 bases, with 10 bases between. The CDR3 DNA reads TGTGCCAGCAGCCCCCTCTGGGACACTGAAGCTTTCTTT. Its protein product is CASSPLWDTEAFF.

The chain uses TRBV5-1 and TRBJ2-5; D gene ambiguous. The V end was cut by 0 bases, the J end by 7 bases, with 19 bases between. The CDR3 sequence is 16 residues long. The germline V gene encodes CDR1 SGHRS and CDR2 YFSETQ. CDR3: CASSLEIANAWATQYF. The CDR3 DNA reads TGCGCCAGCAGCTTGGAAATTGCGAATGCGTGGGCGACCCAGTACTTC.

This clone appeared once. The chain is built from TRBV24-1 and TRBJ2-2; TRBD2 agrees at 12 bases. With 4 bases clipped from V and 4 bases from J, the junction kept 6 bases outside the gene matches. The CDR3 has 17 amino acids. Germline lookup yields CDR1 KGHDR and CDR2 SFDVKD. The CDR3 coding sequence is TGTGCCACCAGTGAACTAGCGGGAGGCCGGGTCACCGGGGAGCTGTTTTTT. The encoded protein is CATSELAGGRVTGELFF.

The chain links TRBV24-1 to TRBJ1-5; D gene unclear. The CDR3 consists of 16 residues. V lost 3 bases and J 2 bases, leaving 13 bases between the germline ends. The germline V gene has CDR1 KGHDR and CDR2 SFDVKD. The CDR3 nucleotides are TGTGCCACCAGTGATGGCCCCGGATTGGGCAATCAGCCCCAGCATTTT. Translating gives CATSDGPGLGNQPQHF.

The chain recombines TRBV11-2 with TRBJ2-2, with D possibly being TRBD1 (6 bases). CDR1 and CDR2 (germline): SGHAT, FQNNGV. V lost 1 base and J 7 bases, leaving 16 bases between the germline ends. The CDR3 spans 16 residues. The CDR3 here is CASSLGPTRGSGELFF. CDR3 sequence (DNA): TGTGCCAGCAGCTTAGGGCCGACCAGGGGAAGCGGGGAGCTGTTTTTT.

The CDR3 is CASSYSGRPTYEQYF. As DNA, the CDR3 is TGTGCCAGCAGTTACTCAGGCAGGCCCACCTACGAGCAGTACTTC. The V call is TRBV6-5, the J call TRBJ2-7; D gene unclear. The germline gives CDR1 MNHEY, CDR2 SVGAGI. This CDR3 is built from 15 residues. V shed 0 bases and J shed 2 bases, with 11 bases lying between them.

The chain links TRBV18 to TRBJ1-1; TRBD1 aligns across 10 bases. V was clipped by 2 bases and J by 0 bases; unmatched bases: 3. The CDR3 runs 16 residues. Germline lookup yields CDR1 KGHSH and CDR2 LQKENI. Written as DNA, the CDR3 is TGTGCCAGCTCACCAGACAGGGGGCGAGTGAACACTGAAGCTTTCTTT. This sequence encodes CASSPDRGRVNTEAFF.

The chain links TRBV4-1 to TRBJ1-2, with 8 bases that match TRBD1. Trimming cost V 6 bases and J 2 bases; bases outside gene matches: 8. CDR1 is MGHRA and CDR2 is YSYEKL in the germline V gene. The CDR3 is 15 residues long. CDR3 nucleotides: TGCGCCAGCAGTCATCCGGGACAGGCCAACTATGGCTACACCTTC. Translating gives CASSHPGQANYGYTF.

The chain uses TRBV2 and TRBJ1-1, with D unresolved. The length of the CDR3 is 10 residues. CDR1 is SNHLY and CDR2 is FYNNEI in the germline V gene. V shed 9 bases and J shed 2 bases, with 4 bases lying between them. CDR3 nucleotides: TGTGCCAGTCTTAACACTGAAGCTTTCTTT. Its translation: CASLNTEAFF. The full variable domain, in which reference TRBV2 and TRBJ1-1 provide the parts outside the CDR3, is EPEVTQTPSHQVTQMGQEVILRCVPISNHLYFYWYRQILGQKVEFLVSFYNNEISEKSEIFDDQFSVERPDGSNFTLKIRSTKLEDSAMYFCASLNTEAFFGQGTRLTVV.

The CDR3 is CASSFSSLGLYEQYF. The CDR3 nucleotides read TGCGCCAGCAGCTTCTCCTCCCTGGGGCTCTACGAGCAGTACTTC. The chain couples TRBV5-1 to TRBJ2-7, with D maybe TRBD1 (5 bases). Germline CDR1 and CDR2: SGHRS and YFSETQ. The V and J ends lost 2 bases and 3 bases respectively, with 15 bases between them. This CDR3 is 15 amino acids long.

The chain joins TRBV10-2 to TRBJ1-1, with unresolved D. V was clipped by 6 bases and J by 1 base, with 18 bases between them. Germline CDR1 reads WSHSY; CDR2 reads SAAADI. The CDR3 sequence is 16 residues long. CDR3 sequence (DNA): TGCGCCAGCAGCTACCCCGACCCAAGCCCGAACACTGAAGCTTTCTTT. Protein sequence: CASSYPDPSPNTEAFF.

This chain links TRBV21-1 with TRBJ2-1; the table names TRBD2, a call not compared with the DNA. TRBV21-1 is a pseudogene locus. The length of the CDR3 is 21 residues. CDR3 sequence reads: CASSKGITSGGARIPYNEQFF. Written as DNA, the CDR3 is TGTGCCAGCAGCAAAGGAATCACTAGCGGGGGGGCCAGGATCCCCTACAATGAGCAGTTCTTC.

The V and J genes are TRBV3-1 (or the pseudogene TRBV3-2) and TRBJ2-7; D perhaps matches TRBD2 (5 bases). From germline, CDR1 is LGHDT and CDR2 YNNKEL (reference sequence). The CDR3 length is 13 residues. V lost 6 bases, J lost 1 base, and 10 bases lay in between. The CDR3 DNA reads as TGTGCCAGCAGTGGGTGGAGGTCCTACGAGCAGTACTTC. This sequence encodes CASSGWRSYEQYF.

J is TRBJ2-7 and V is TRBV11-3; weak D call: TRBD2 (7 bases). This CDR3 region has 14 residues. Germline assignment: CDR1 SGHNT and CDR2 YENEEA. Trimming took 7 bases from V and 2 from J, leaving 15 bases between them. The CDR3 DNA reads TGTGCCAGCACTGGGGAGGGGGGAACCTACGAGCAGTACTTC. Its translation is CASTGEGGTYEQYF.

The chain employs TRBV13 and TRBJ2-7, with 14 bases identical to TRBD2. Germline CDR1 PRHDT, CDR2 FYEKMQ (reference sequence). Trimming took 5 bases from V and 0 from J; bases not matched to a gene: 9. The CDR3 is 18 amino acids. In DNA, the CDR3 is TGTGCCAGCAGCGTCGGGACTAGCGGGAGCATCAGCTCCTACGAGCAGTACTTC. The encoded protein is CASSVGTSGSISSYEQYF.

The chain carries TRBV5-6 and TRBJ2-1; TRBD2 matches 8 bases. The V and J ends lost 0 bases and 6 bases, in that order; junction bases with no gene match: 11. This CDR3 contains 17 residues. Germline values: CDR1 SGHDT, CDR2 YYEEEE. The CDR3 region is CASSLEPGLGRPNEQFF. For the CDR3, the DNA is TGTGCCAGCAGCTTGGAACCGGGACTAGGGAGACCCAATGAGCAGTTCTTC.

The rearrangement joins TRBV15 to TRBJ2-5; D remains ambiguous. The CDR3 loop spans 13 amino acids. In germline, CDR1 is LNHNV, CDR2 YYDKDF (reference sequence). Trimming shortened V by 5 bases and J by 3 bases, and 10 bases separated the two germline ends. CDR3 protein: CATSVGPEETQYF. DNA for the CDR3: TGTGCCACCAGCGTGGGCCCTGAAGAGACCCAGTACTTC.

The V call is TRBV7-8, the J call TRBJ1-1; D unclear. CDR1 SGHVS and CDR2 FQNEAQ come from the germline V gene. The CDR3 consists of 14 residues. The ends were cut back, 2 bases at V and 4 bases at J, with 11 bases in the middle. The CDR3: CASSLTGRSTEAFF. The DNA for the CDR3 is TGTGCCAGCAGCTTAACCGGGAGGAGCACTGAAGCTTTCTTT.

The CDR3 spells CASKTREVTDTQYF. The CDR3, as DNA: TGTGCCAGCAAAACGAGGGAAGTCACAGATACGCAGTATTTT. The chain carries TRBV6-8 and TRBJ2-3, with D possibly TRBD2 on 5 matching bases. Per the germline V gene, CDR1 is MNHGY and CDR2 is SAAAGT. The V and J ends lost 7 bases and 2 bases respectively, with 13 bases between them. The CDR3 loop spans 14 amino acids.